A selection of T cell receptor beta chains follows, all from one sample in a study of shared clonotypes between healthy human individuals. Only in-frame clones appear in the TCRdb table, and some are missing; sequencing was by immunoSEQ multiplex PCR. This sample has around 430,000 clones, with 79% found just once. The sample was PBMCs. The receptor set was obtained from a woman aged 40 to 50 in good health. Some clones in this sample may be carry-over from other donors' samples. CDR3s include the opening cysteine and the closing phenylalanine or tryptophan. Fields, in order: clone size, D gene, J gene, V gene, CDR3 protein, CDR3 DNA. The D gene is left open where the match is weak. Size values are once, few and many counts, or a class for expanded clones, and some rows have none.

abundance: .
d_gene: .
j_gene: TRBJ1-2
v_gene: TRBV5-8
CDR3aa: CASSFGTAVYGYTF
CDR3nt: TGTGCCAGCAGCTTCGGCACAGCGGTCTATGGCTACACCTTC

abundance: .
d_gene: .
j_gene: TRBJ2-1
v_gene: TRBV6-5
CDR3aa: CASSYNRAGDEQFF
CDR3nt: TGTGCCAGCAGTTACAATCGTGCCGGGGATGAGCAGTTCTTC

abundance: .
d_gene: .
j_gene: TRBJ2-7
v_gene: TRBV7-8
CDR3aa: CASSDSYEQYF
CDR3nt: TGTGCCAGCAGCGATTCCTACGAGCAGTACTTC

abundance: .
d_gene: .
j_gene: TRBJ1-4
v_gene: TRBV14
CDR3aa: CASSLDHNEKLFF
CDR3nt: TGTGCCAGCAGCCTGGACCATAATGAAAAACTGTTTTTT

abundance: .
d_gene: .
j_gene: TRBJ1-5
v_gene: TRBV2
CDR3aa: CASSAGTVNQPQHF
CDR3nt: TGTGCCAGCAGTGCTGGGACGGTCAATCAGCCCCAGCATTTT

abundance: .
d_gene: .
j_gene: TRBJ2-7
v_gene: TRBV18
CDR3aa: CASSPSRQIYEQYF
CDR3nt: TGTGCCAGCTCACCAAGTCGGCAGATCTACGAGCAGTACTTC

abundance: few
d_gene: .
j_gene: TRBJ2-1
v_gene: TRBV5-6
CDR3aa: CASSLFQSSYNEQFF
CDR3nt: TGTGCCAGCAGCTTGTTCCAGAGCTCCTACAATGAGCAGTTCTTC

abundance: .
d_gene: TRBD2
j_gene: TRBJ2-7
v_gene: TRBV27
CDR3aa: CASSSGTSGCEQYF
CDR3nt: TGTGCCAGCAGTTCCGGGACTAGCGGGTGCGAGCAGTACTTC

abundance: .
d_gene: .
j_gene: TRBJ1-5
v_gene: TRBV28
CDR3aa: CASSLGDRPQHF
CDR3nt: TGTGCCAGCAGTTTGGGAGACAGACCCCAGCATTTT

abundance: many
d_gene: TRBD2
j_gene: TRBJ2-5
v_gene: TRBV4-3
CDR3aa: CASSQDLGRGETQYF
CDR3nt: TGCGCCAGCAGCCAAGATTTAGGGCGGGGGGAGACCCAGTACTTC

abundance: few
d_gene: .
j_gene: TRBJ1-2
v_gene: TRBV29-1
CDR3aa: CSVAGGDLYYGYTF
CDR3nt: TGCAGCGTTGCAGGAGGGGATCTTTACTATGGCTACACCTTC

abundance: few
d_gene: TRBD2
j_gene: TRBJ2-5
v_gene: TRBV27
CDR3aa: CASRGTSGQETQYF
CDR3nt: TGTGCCAGCAGAGGGACTAGCGGCCAAGAGACCCAGTACTTC

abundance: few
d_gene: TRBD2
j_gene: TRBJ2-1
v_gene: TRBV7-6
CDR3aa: CASSLDLAGAMNEQFF
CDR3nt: TGTGCCAGCAGCTTAGACTTAGCGGGAGCTATGAATGAGCAGTTCTTC

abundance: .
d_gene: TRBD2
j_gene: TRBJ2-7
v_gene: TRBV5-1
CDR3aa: CASSQGLAGAEQYF
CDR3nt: TGCGCCAGCAGCCAGGGACTAGCGGGAGCCGAGCAGTACTTC

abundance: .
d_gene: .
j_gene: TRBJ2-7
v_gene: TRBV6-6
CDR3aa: CASSYSSWDEQYF
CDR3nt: TGTGCCAGCAGTTACTCGAGCTGGGACGAGCAGTACTTC

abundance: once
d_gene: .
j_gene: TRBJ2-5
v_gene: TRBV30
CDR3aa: CAWSMGKYQETQYF
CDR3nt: TGTGCCTGGAGTATGGGGAAGTACCAAGAGACCCAGTACTTC

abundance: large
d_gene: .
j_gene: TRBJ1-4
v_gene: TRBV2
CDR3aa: CASQGYEKLFF
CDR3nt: TGTGCCAGTCAGGGTTATGAAAAACTGTTTTTT

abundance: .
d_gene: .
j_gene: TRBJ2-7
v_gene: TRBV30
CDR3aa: CAWSSGGWGEQYF
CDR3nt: TGTGCCTGGAGTTCAGGAGGGTGGGGCGAGCAGTACTTC

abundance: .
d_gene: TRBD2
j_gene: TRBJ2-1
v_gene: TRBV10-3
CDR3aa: CAIRGPGLAGMNEQFF
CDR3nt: TGTGCCATCAGGGGACCCGGACTAGCGGGAATGAATGAGCAGTTCTTC

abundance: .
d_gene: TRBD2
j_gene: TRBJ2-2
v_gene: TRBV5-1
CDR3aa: CASSDQTSGRGSTGELFF
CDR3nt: TGCGCCAGCAGCGACCAGACTAGCGGGAGGGGGAGCACCGGGGAGCTGTTTTTT

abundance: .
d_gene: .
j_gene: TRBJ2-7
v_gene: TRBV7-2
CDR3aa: CASSSLGNSYEQYF
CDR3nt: TGTGCCAGCAGCTCTTTAGGAAATTCCTACGAGCAGTACTTC

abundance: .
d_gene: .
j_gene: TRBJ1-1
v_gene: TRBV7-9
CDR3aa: CASSPGSATEAFF
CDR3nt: TGTGCCAGCAGCCCAGGATCGGCCACTGAAGCTTTCTTT

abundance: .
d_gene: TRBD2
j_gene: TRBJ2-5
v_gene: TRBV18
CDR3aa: CASSRALAGSETQYF
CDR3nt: TGTGCCAGCTCACGGGCACTAGCGGGAAGTGAGACCCAGTACTTC

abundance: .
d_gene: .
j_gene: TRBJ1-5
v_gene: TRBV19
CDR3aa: CASSPWGGGGNQPQHF
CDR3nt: TGTGCCAGTAGTCCATGGGGGGGAGGGGGCAATCAGCCCCAGCATTTT

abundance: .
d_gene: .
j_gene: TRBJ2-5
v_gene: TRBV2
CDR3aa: CASNLKETQYF
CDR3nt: TGTGCCAGCAACCTCAAAGAGACCCAGTACTTC

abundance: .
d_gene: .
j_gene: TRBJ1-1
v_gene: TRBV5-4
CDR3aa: CASSIRTNTEAFF
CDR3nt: TGTGCCAGCAGCATACGGACTAACACTGAAGCTTTCTTT

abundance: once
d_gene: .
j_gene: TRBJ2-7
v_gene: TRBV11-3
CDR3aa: CASSLDPGAEQYF
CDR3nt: TGTGCCAGCAGCTTAGATCCAGGGGCCGAGCAGTACTTC

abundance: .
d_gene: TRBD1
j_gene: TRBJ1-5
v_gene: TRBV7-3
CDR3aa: CASRPPRSGQGFIRNQPQHF
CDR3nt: TGTGCCAGCAGGCCCCCCCGATCTGGACAGGGTTTTATACGGAATCAGCCCCAGCATTTT

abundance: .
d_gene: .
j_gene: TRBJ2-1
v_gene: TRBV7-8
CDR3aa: CASSLIAPYNEQFF
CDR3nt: TGTGCCAGCAGCTTAATTGCGCCCTACAATGAGCAGTTCTTC